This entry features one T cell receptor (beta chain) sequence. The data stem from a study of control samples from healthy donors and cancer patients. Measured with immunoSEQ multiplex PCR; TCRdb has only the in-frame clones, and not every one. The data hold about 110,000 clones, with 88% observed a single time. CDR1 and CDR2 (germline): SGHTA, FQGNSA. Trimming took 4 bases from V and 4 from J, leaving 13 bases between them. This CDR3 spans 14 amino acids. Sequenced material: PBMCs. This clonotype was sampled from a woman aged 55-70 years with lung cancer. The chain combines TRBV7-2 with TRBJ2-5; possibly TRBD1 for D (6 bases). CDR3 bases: TGTGCCAGCAGCTCCCTAAGGGGGAGAGAGACCCAGTACTTC. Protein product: CASSSLRGRETQYF.